The next 29 T cell receptor beta chains were all read from a single sample in a study of blood T cells in healthy people across ages. The authors ran a second PCR of roughly 6 to 12 cycles using a sample-barcoded 5' primer and a J-beta primer mix. TCRdb reanalysed the 5' RACE reads using MiXCR and keeps one entry per CDR3 protein. The top ten clones hold about 23% of a sample with 1,800,000 or so distinct CDR3 sequences, 39% of them seen once. Sequences were obtained from blood. The source of these receptors is a human donor in good health.

The table lists this clonotype with many counts. The chain carries TRBV10-3 and TRBJ2-3; TRBD2 matches at 10 bases. V dropped 5 bases and J dropped 2; count of bases not matched to a gene: 1. CDR1 ENHRY and CDR2 SYGVKD come from the germline V gene. This CDR3 has 14 amino acids. CDR3 protein: CAISSGGDTDTQYF. CDR3 sequence (DNA): TGTGCCATCAGTAGCGGGGGGGACACAGATACGCAGTATTTT.

V and J are TRBV28 and TRBJ2-1; no clear D. The CDR3 is 15 residues long. CDR1 and CDR2 (germline): MDHEN, SYDVKM. The germline V and J ends were trimmed by 5 bases and 4 bases, with 15 bases remaining between them. The CDR3 is CASSRGGSPYNEQFF. CDR3 sequence (DNA): TGTGCCAGCAGTCGAGGTGGATCCCCGTACAATGAGCAGTTCTTC.

The V call is TRBV20-1, the J call TRBJ2-3; 13 bases are a match to TRBD2. Trimming took 3 bases from V and 4 from J; bases not matched to a gene: 7. The germline V gene encodes CDR1 DFQATT and CDR2 SNEGSKA (reference sequence). The CDR3 is 16 residues long. In DNA form, the CDR3 reads TGCAGTGCTAGGGCAGGACTAGCGGGGGCCGCAGATACGCAGTATTTT. This sequence encodes CSARAGLAGAADTQYF.

The chain couples TRBV27 to TRBJ1-1; D not certain. Trimming stripped 0 bases from V and 7 bases from J, with 12 bases between. Germline V gene sequence: CDR1 MNHEY, CDR2 SMNVEV (reference sequence). CDR3 length: 14 amino acids. CDR3 sequence reads: CASSLSFSHIEAFF. The CDR3 DNA reads TGTGCCAGCAGTTTATCATTTTCCCATATTGAAGCTTTCTTT.

This clonotype was picked up many times. CDR3 residues: CSAMTGSSYEQYF. The CDR3 DNA reads TGCAGCGCTATGACAGGAAGCTCCTACGAGCAGTACTTC. The rearrangement links TRBV29-1 to TRBJ2-7; maybe TRBD1 (6 bases). The CDR3 covers 13 residues. Between the trimmed V and J ends, which lost 7 bases and 0 bases, there was a span of 13 bases. Germline loops: CDR1 SQVTM, CDR2 ANQGSEA.

The chain couples TRBV5-4 to TRBJ2-3, with TRBD2 matching 7 bases. V was pared by 1 base and J by 8 bases, with 4 bases of the junction left unmatched. Germline V gene lookup returns CDR1 SGHNT and CDR2 YYREEE (reference sequence). The CDR3 runs 13 residues. The CDR3 here is CASSLQSGGTQYF. CDR3 in DNA: TGTGCCAGCAGCTTGCAATCGGGAGGTACGCAGTATTTT.

This clonotype was observed a few times. The rearrangement links TRBV6-1 to TRBJ1-2, with D perhaps TRBD1 (5 bases). Between the trimmed V and J ends, which lost 2 bases and 2 bases, there was a span of 15 bases. CDR3 length equals 16 residues. Germline V gene data show CDR1 as MNHNS and CDR2 as SASEGT. The CDR3 reads CASSEMGVPFNYGYTF. The DNA for the CDR3 is TGTGCCAGCAGTGAAATGGGGGTCCCATTCAACTATGGCTACACCTTC.

The chain has TRBV6-6 and TRBJ1-1; D remains unclear. Deletions cut 5 bases from V and 7 bases from J, with 11 bases between. The CDR3 spans 12 residues. The germline V gene encodes CDR1 MNHNY and CDR2 SVGAGI (reference sequence). The CDR3 DNA reads as TGTGCCAGCAGTCATAAATATTTTGAAGCTTTCTTT. Translated: CASSHKYFEAFF.

This clonotype was observed many times. The chain uses TRBV7-9 and TRBJ2-7; D may be TRBD2 (6 bases). Trimming cost V 5 bases and J 4 bases, with 12 bases left between them. The length of the CDR3 is 13 residues. Germline CDR1 is SEHNR and CDR2 is FQNEAQ (reference sequence). CDR3 protein: CASSPPAGYEQYF. The CDR3 region has the DNA TGTGCCAGCAGCCCCCCGGCGGGGTACGAGCAGTACTTC.

This clonotype showed up many times. This sequence joins TRBV4-3 and TRBJ1-2, with D possibly being TRBD1 (5 bases). Germline V gene data show CDR1 as LGHNA and CDR2 as YSLEER. This CDR3 is built from 14 residues. The V and J ends lost 0 bases and 7 bases respectively, with 12 bases between them. CDR3 sequence reads: CASSQDRGVGGYTF. CDR3 sequence (DNA): TGCGCCAGCAGCCAAGACCGAGGGGTCGGTGGCTACACCTTC.

V is TRBV20-1 and J is TRBJ2-5; D is unclear. This CDR3 comprises 9 residues. Germline CDR1 is DFQATT and CDR2 is SNEGSKA (reference sequence). DNA of the CDR3: TGCAGCAAAGGAGAAAGCCAGTACTTC. Amino acids: CSKGESQYF.

CDR3 coding DNA: TGTGCCAGCATCAAGACAGGGACGGGAAATTCACCCCTCCACTTT. This sequence encodes CASIKTGTGNSPLHF. V gene TRBV2 combines with J gene TRBJ1-6, with 7 bases lining up with TRBD1. The germline gives CDR1 SNHLY, CDR2 FYNNEI. V was clipped by 7 bases and J by 7 bases; unmatched bases: 10. CDR3 size: 15 residues. Looking up the rest from reference TRBV2 and TRBJ1-6 gives the full variable domain: EPEVTQTPSHQVTQMGQEVILRCVPISNHLYFYWYRQILGQKVEFLVSFYNNEISEKSEIFDDQFSVERPDGSNFTLKIRSTKLEDSAMYFCASIKTGTGNSPLHFGNGTRLTVT.

This clonotype was counted at least ten times. The chain joins TRBV6-5 to TRBJ1-2, with TRBD1 as a possible D gene (5 bases). The germline V gene encodes CDR1 MNHEY and CDR2 SVGAGI. The V end was cut by 7 bases, the J end by 1 base, with 7 bases between. This CDR3 region has 12 residues. CDR3 coding DNA: TGTGCCAGCAAGACAGTTAACTATGGCTACACCTTC. This translates into CASKTVNYGYTF.

This clonotype was counted many times. DNA of the CDR3: TGCAGCGCAGGGGTTGGGCACACTGAAGCTTTCTTT. Translation gives CSAGVGHTEAFF. J is TRBJ1-1 and V is TRBV29-1; a weak D match, TRBD1 (6 bases). The germline V gene has CDR1 SQVTM and CDR2 ANQGSEA. V lost 7 bases to trimming and J lost 3 bases, with 12 bases between them. This CDR3 contains 12 residues.

The rearrangement joins TRBV10-3 to TRBJ2-1; possible D gene TRBD2, 5 bases. Trimming stripped 11 bases from V and 0 bases from J, with 17 bases between. This CDR3 is built from 15 residues. Germline CDR1 is ENHRY and CDR2 is SYGVKD. For the CDR3, the DNA is TGTGCCGTCACCGAGACTAAAAGCTCCTACAATGAGCAGTTCTTC. It yields the protein CAVTETKSSYNEQFF.

This chain uses TRBV4-1 with TRBJ2-3, with 7 bases matching TRBD1. This CDR3 spans 16 amino acids. Germline V gene data show CDR1 as MGHRA and CDR2 as YSYEKL. Trimming cost V 4 bases and J 0 bases; bases outside gene matches: 7. The CDR3 coding sequence is TGCGCCAGCAGCCCCCAGGGGGTTCTCAGCACAGATACGCAGTATTTT. This translates into CASSPQGVLSTDTQYF.

This clonotype was seen a few times. The V call is TRBV20-1, the J call TRBJ2-3; D is undetermined. This CDR3 is built from 12 residues. The ends were cut back, 6 bases at V and 5 bases at J, with 12 bases in the middle. Looked up from germline, CDR1 is DFQATT and CDR2 is SNEGSKA (reference sequence). For the CDR3, the DNA is TGCAGTGCCCTTGGTCCCGGAGATACGCAGTATTTT. Its protein product is CSALGPGDTQYF.

This chain connects TRBV15 to TRBJ2-2, with 7 nucleotides matching TRBD2. The CDR3 has 17 residues. With V trimmed by 3 bases and J by 2 bases, 9 bases remained unmatched. The germline gives CDR1 LNHNV, CDR2 YYDKDF (reference sequence). The CDR3 DNA reads as TGTGCCACCAGCAGGGAGGGACTACTCCTAAACACCGGGGAGCTGTTTTTT. Its protein is CATSREGLLLNTGELFF.

The chain employs TRBV3-1 and TRBJ2-5; no definite D call. Germline assignment: CDR1 LGHDT and CDR2 YNNKEL (reference sequence). Trimming stripped 1 base from V and 2 bases from J, with 11 bases between. CDR3 size: 15 residues. The CDR3 nucleotides read TGTGCCAGCAGCCAAGTCGGTGCCACACAAGAGACCCAGTACTTC. This gives the protein CASSQVGATQETQYF.

The chain has TRBV5-1 and TRBJ2-1, with a tentative D call TRBD2 (7 bases). Trimming cost V 4 bases and J 4 bases, with 15 bases left between them. CDR3 size: 15 residues. The germline gives CDR1 SGHRS, CDR2 YFSETQ. The DNA for the CDR3 is TGCGCCAGCAGCCCTTGGGGGGGCCTATACAATGAGCAGTTCTTC. It is translated as CASSPWGGLYNEQFF.

The chain has TRBV7-9 and TRBJ1-2; maybe TRBD1 (5 bases). Trimming left V 6 bases short and J 4 bases short, with 12 bases between. The CDR3 is 13 residues long. Per germline, CDR1 SEHNR and CDR2 FQNEAQ (reference sequence). The CDR3 sequence is CASRIQEGYGYTF. The DNA of the CDR3 is TGTGCCAGCAGGATACAGGAGGGCTATGGCTACACCTTC.

This clonotype was observed a handful of times. V usage is TRBV14 and J usage is TRBJ2-3; D is uncertain. V lost 2 bases to trimming and J lost 2 bases, with 11 bases between them. Germline CDR1 SGHDN, CDR2 FVKESK. The CDR3 consists of 15 residues. Written as DNA, the CDR3 is TGTGCCAGCAGCCAAAGCAGGTCACTCACAGATACGCAGTATTTT. Amino acids: CASSQSRSLTDTQYF.

The genes are TRBV7-8 and TRBJ2-7, with 9 bases aligning to TRBD1. V dropped 0 bases and J dropped 2; count of bases not matched to a gene: 5. The CDR3 runs to 16 residues. Germline V gene sequence: CDR1 SGHVS, CDR2 FQNEAQ. The CDR3 DNA follows: TGTGCCAGCAGCTTAGCGCTAGGGACAGGGCCCTACGAGCAGTACTTC. It specifies CASSLALGTGPYEQYF.

This clonotype came up once. This rearrangement joins TRBV29-1 to TRBJ1-1; no firm D call. This CDR3 region has 14 residues. V lost 4 bases and J lost 1, with 13 bases in between. From germline, CDR1 is SQVTM and CDR2 ANQGSEA. The CDR3 bases are TGCAGCGTTGTGGGTTTACGAGGGAACACTGAAGCTTTCTTT. Translating it yields CSVVGLRGNTEAFF. The full variable domain, completed using reference TRBV29-1 and TRBJ1-1, is SAVISQKPSRDICQRGTSLTIQCQVDSQVTMMFWYRQQPGQSLTLIATANQGSEATYESGFVIDKFPISRPNLTFSTLTVSNMSPEDSSIYLCSVVGLRGNTEAFFGQGTRLTVV.

V usage is TRBV9 and J usage is TRBJ1-2, with a weak D call TRBD1 (6 bases). There are 12 residues in the CDR3. The germline V gene encodes CDR1 SGDLS and CDR2 YYNGEE. With 5 bases removed from V and 9 bases from J, the gap between germline ends came to 14 bases. The CDR3 loop is CASRGAGPSYTF. CDR3 sequence (DNA): TGTGCCAGCAGGGGGGCAGGGCCCAGCTACACCTTC.

This clonotype was seen only a few times. The gene calls are TRBV7-2 and TRBJ2-7; D possibly corresponds to TRBD2 (6 bases). The CDR3 totals 14 residues. Germline CDR1 and CDR2: SGHTA and FQGNSA. V lost 4 bases and J 3 bases, leaving 13 bases between the germline ends. The CDR3 here is CASSSQAGSYEQYF. The DNA of the CDR3 is TGTGCCAGCAGCTCTCAGGCCGGGAGCTACGAGCAGTACTTC.

A few counts support this clonotype. The CDR3 DNA reads as TGTGCCAGCAGTGAAAGGACAGGGATTGAGACCCAGTACTTC. Protein product: CASSERTGIETQYF. The rearrangement joins TRBV2 to TRBJ2-5, with TRBD1 matching 8 bases. CDR3 size: 14 residues. Unmatched junction bases numbered 4, after V lost 2 bases and J lost 5 bases. CDR1 is SNHLY, CDR2 FYNNEI, per germline.

The chain is built from TRBV4-3 and TRBJ2-7, with TRBD2 matching 7 bases. The CDR3 totals 17 residues. J lost 0 bases, V lost 4 bases, and 12 bases had no gene match. Germline V gives CDR1 LGHNA, CDR2 YSLEER. Written as DNA, the CDR3 is TGCGCCAGCAGCCGAACACTAGCGACGCAGAGCTCCTACGAGCAGTACTTC. Protein sequence: CASSRTLATQSSYEQYF.

A few counts support this clonotype. This chain links TRBV12-3 or TRBV12-4 with TRBJ1-1; 8 bases are shared with TRBD1. The CDR3 runs to 15 residues. Losses at the gene ends were 7 bases for V and 5 bases for J; bases not matched to a gene: 12. The CDR3 loop is CASIFSGQGKTEAFF. The CDR3 DNA is TGTGCCAGCATCTTCTCCGGACAGGGAAAGACTGAAGCTTTCTTT.